This is a list of T cell receptor beta chains from one sample in a study of blood T cell repertoires in COVID-19. Some clones are missing from TCRdb's copy, which holds only in-frame ones; the method was immunoSEQ multiplex PCR. The sample shows about 170,000 clones, approximately 87% of them seen only once. Source material: peripheral blood. The receptors were gathered from a young man with active or convalescent COVID-19. Both conserved end residues are part of each CDR3. A D gene is named only where the DNA matches it firmly. Expanded clones are given a class, and other clones once, few, many or no size at all.

TRBJ1-1,TRBV25-1,.,TRBD1,TGTGCCAGCAGTGGGACAGGGACCACTGAAGCTTTCTTT,CASSGTGTTEAFF
TRBJ1-4,TRBV18,.,TRBD1,TGTGCCAGCTCGCCTCTACAGGGGGCGAATGAAAAACTGTTTTTT,CASSPLQGANEKLFF
TRBJ1-1,TRBV30,few,.,TGTGCCTGGAGTGTACTCCGCCTGAACACTGAAGCTTTCTTT,CAWSVLRLNTEAFF
TRBJ2-1,TRBV27,.,TRBD1,TGTGCCAGCAGAGACTCCGGGACAGGGTTGGTTGAGCAGTTCTTC,CASRDSGTGLVEQFF
TRBJ1-1,TRBV5-1,few,.,TGCGCCAGCAGCCCCCCCGTTCCGGGGTCTGAAGCTTTCTTT,CASSPPVPGSEAFF
TRBJ1-1,TRBV5-4,.,.,TGTGCCAGCAGTTACACAGGGAAAAACACTGAAGCTTTCTTT,CASSYTGKNTEAFF
TRBJ1-3,TRBV7-2,.,.,TGTGCCAGCAGCCCTGGGAGTTTTGGAAACACCATATATTTT,CASSPGSFGNTIYF
TRBJ2-7,TRBV27,.,TRBD1,TGTGCCAGCATAGACAGGGACCGCTACGAGCAGTACTTC,CASIDRDRYEQYF
TRBJ1-5,TRBV5-6,.,.,TGTGCCAGCAGCTTGGCAACAGGTCAGCCCCAGCATTTT,CASSLATGQPQHF
TRBJ2-2,TRBV5-1,.,.,TGCGCCAGCAGCTCGCAGTGGGCCAACACCGGGGAGCTGTTTTTT,CASSSQWANTGELFF
TRBJ1-1,TRBV19,.,.,TGTGCCAGTAGTATTCAGATTCGACAGATGAACACTGAAGCTTTCTTT,CASSIQIRQMNTEAFF
TRBJ1-1,TRBV6-5,.,TRBD1,TGTGCCGGAAGGGGACAGGGAAACACTGAAGCTTTCTTT,CAGRGQGNTEAFF
TRBJ1-6,TRBV5-6,once,.,TGTGCCAGCAGCCACAGGCCTTTGGGTGGCTCACCCCTCCACTTT,CASSHRPLGGSPLHF
TRBJ1-1,TRBV27,.,.,TGTGCCAGCAGTTCAAGGGGACTTGAAGCTTTCTTT,CASSSRGLEAFF
TRBJ2-1,TRBV19,.,.,TGTGCCAGTAGTATAGCGGGAATGGTCTCCTACAATGAGCAGTTCTTC,CASSIAGMVSYNEQFF
TRBJ2-3,TRBV15,.,.,TGTGCCACCAGCAGAGATTTCCGAAACAGATTCACAGATACGCAGTATTTT,CATSRDFRNRFTDTQYF
TRBJ2-5,TRBV5-1,.,.,TGCGCCAGCAGCTTGTTCATTGGGCCGGAGACCCAGTACTTC,CASSLFIGPETQYF
TRBJ2-5,TRBV18,.,.,TGTGCCAGCTCACCACCGTCCAGGTCCCAAGAGACCCAGTACTTC,CASSPPSRSQETQYF
TRBJ2-1,TRBV19,few,.,TGTGCCAGTAGTATATACAGGTACAATGAGCAGTTCTTC,CASSIYRYNEQFF
TRBJ2-3,TRBV2,.,TRBD1,TGTGCCAGCAGTGAGGGACAGGGAGGGACAGATACGCAGTATTTT,CASSEGQGGTDTQYF
TRBJ2-5,TRBV5-1,.,TRBD2,TGCGCCAGCAGCGTTGCCGGGACTAGTCAAGAGACCCAGTACTTC,CASSVAGTSQETQYF
TRBJ1-5,TRBV2,.,.,TGTGCCAGCAGTGACAGGGGCGGTCAGCCCCAGCATTTT,CASSDRGGQPQHF
TRBJ2-7,TRBV10-3,.,TRBD2,TGTGCCATCAGTTGGACTAGCAACCACGAGCAGTACTTC,CAISWTSNHEQYF
TRBJ1-2,TRBV10-3,.,.,TGTGCCACTTACAGTTATGGCTACACCTTC,CATYSYGYTF
TRBJ1-5,TRBV30,.,TRBD1,TGTGCCTGGAGCAGGACAGGGGGTAGTCAGCCCCAGCATTTT,CAWSRTGGSQPQHF
TRBJ1-2,TRBV6-5,few,.,TGTGCCACCGCCGACAGGAGCTACTATGGCTACACCTTC,CATADRSYYGYTF
TRBJ2-2,TRBV4-1,.,TRBD1,TGCGCCAGCAGCCAATTCCGACAGGGTGACACCGGGGAGCTGTTTTTT,CASSQFRQGDTGELFF
TRBJ2-1,TRBV7-9,few,.,TGTGCCACCCGGGAACTGAGGAATGAGCAGTTCTTC,CATRELRNEQFF
TRBJ2-7,TRBV4-3,.,.,TGCGCCAGCAGCCAAGATTGGGCATCGCCGTTGTACGAGCAGTACTTC,CASSQDWASPLYEQYF
TRBJ1-1,TRBV19,.,.,TGTGCCAGTACGGACAGACTGAACACTGAAGCTTTCTTT,CASTDRLNTEAFF
TRBJ1-6,TRBV2,.,.,TGTGCCAGTCGACTGGACGGGGGAAATTCACCCCTCCACTTT,CASRLDGGNSPLHF
TRBJ1-2,TRBV19,once,.,TGTGCCAGTAGTATCGAACGCTCACCCTCAGATGGCTACACCTTC,CASSIERSPSDGYTF
TRBJ2-5,TRBV25-1,.,.,TGTGCCAGCAGTGAATCGGCTAGCGTGACCGATCAAGAGACCCAGTACTTC,CASSESASVTDQETQYF
TRBJ1-6,TRBV18,.,TRBD1,TGTGCCAGCTCCCTAACCGGACAGGGGGAAAATTCACCCCTCCACTTT,CASSLTGQGENSPLHF
TRBJ2-3,TRBV11-3,once,TRBD2,TGTGCCAGCAGCTCATCTAGCGGGGGGGACCTTACAGATACGCAGTATTTT,CASSSSSGGDLTDTQYF
TRBJ1-2,TRBV6-5,.,.,TGTGCCAGCAGTTACCTCGGAGTTCAAGTCTATGGCTACACCTTC,CASSYLGVQVYGYTF
TRBJ2-5,TRBV7-9,.,TRBD2,TGTGCCAGCAGCTTAGCGGAGGCGGGGGGCCGGCAAGAGACCCAGTACTTC,CASSLAEAGGRQETQYF
TRBJ2-1,TRBV7-9,.,TRBD2,TGTGCCAGCAGCTTAATGACTAGCGGGCCTGAATTGAATGAGCAGTTCTTC,CASSLMTSGPELNEQFF
TRBJ1-1,TRBV10-3,.,.,TGTGCCATCAGTGGAAAGAGAGGGGAGGTGAACACTGAAGCTTTCTTT,CAISGKRGEVNTEAFF
TRBJ1-3,TRBV27,once,.,TGTGCCAGCAGTCCCTACCCCCTAGGGGTAGCTGGAAACACCATATATTTT,CASSPYPLGVAGNTIYF
TRBJ2-6,TRBV5-6,once,TRBD1,TGTGCCAGCAGCTTGACAGGGGGCTGGGCTGGGGCCAACGTCCTGACTTTC,CASSLTGGWAGANVLTF
TRBJ1-6,TRBV7-2,.,.,TGTGCCAGCAGCTCCAACAGGGCCGGGCATGGTTCACCCCTCCACTTT,CASSSNRAGHGSPLHF
TRBJ2-3,TRBV12-3/TRBV12-4,.,.,TGTGCCAGCAGGTCATTGGATACGCAGTATTTT,CASRSLDTQYF
TRBJ2-1,TRBV2,.,.,TGTGCCAGCAGGGACTACCTGGGGGAGCAGTTCTTC,CASRDYLGEQFF
TRBJ2-1,TRBV5-8,once,.,TGTGCCAGCTCAAACAGCAGATACAATGAGCAGTTCTTC,CASSNSRYNEQFF
TRBJ1-1,TRBV10-1,once,.,TGCGCCAGCAGTGAGTCTTCTCGGGACACTGAAGCTTTCTTT,CASSESSRDTEAFF
TRBJ1-2,TRBV2,.,TRBD1,TGTGCCAGCAGTGAGGGGACAGGGGGCTACTATGGCTACACCTTC,CASSEGTGGYYGYTF